This paragraph reports one T cell receptor (beta chain). V lost 7 bases and J 5 bases, leaving 20 bases between the germline ends. The CDR3 is 16 residues long. Germline lookup yields CDR1 LGHDT and CDR2 YNNKEL (reference sequence). TCRdb's table, derived via immunoSEQ multiplex PCR, lists solely in-frame clones and lacks some. Among 250,000 to 300,000 clones, under 90% were seen once, and the ten largest hold under 3%. These data come from a study of blood T cell repertoires in COVID-19. The overall study: From T cells, B-cell-depleted T cells, or PBMCs came the material, which was cDNA or gDNA.

The sequencing sample was made of PBMCs or T cells enriched from blood (not recorded which). The rearrangement joins TRBV3-1 (or the pseudogene TRBV3-2) to TRBJ2-2; possible D gene TRBD2, 5 bases. The origin of this receptor is a woman aged 50 to 60 who had been exposed to COVID-19. The CDR3 coding sequence is TGTGCCAGCACCCCACTAACCGGGGTTGGTACCGGGGAGCTGTTTTTT. Its protein is CASTPLTGVGTGELFF.